The 2 T cell receptor beta chains below were found in one sample sequenced in a study of blood T cell repertoires in COVID-19 (dated by TCRdb to the early 2020s). The library was built by means of the immunoSEQ multiplex PCR assay. The table comes from immuneACCESS by way of TCRdb, which keeps in-frame sequences with V and J called. Part of the clones is missing from these tables; in studies checked, under half for an unresolved V gene and the rest for unknown reasons. The sample table contains about 160,000 clones; only one count was recorded for 90% to 95% of them. Of the sample, around 0.5% is held by the ten largest clones. Sequencing was performed on peripheral blood. The origin of the receptors is a man in his fifties or sixties with acute or convalescent COVID-19.

The chain couples TRBV27 to TRBJ1-1; D is possibly TRBD1 (6 bases). CDR1 MNHEY and CDR2 SMNVEV come from the germline V gene (reference sequence). The CDR3 contains 14 residues. Trimming removed 2 bases from V and 3 bases from J, with 10 bases in between. For the CDR3, the DNA is TGTGCCAGCAGTTTAACAGGGACGTACACTGAAGCTTTCTTT. It specifies CASSLTGTYTEAFF.

The genes are TRBV2 and TRBJ1-2, with 7 bases aligning to TRBD1. Germline CDR1 and CDR2: SNHLY and FYNNEI. V shed 6 bases and J 10 bases; nucleotides not matched to a gene: 5. This CDR3 is built from 11 residues. Here the CDR3 reads CASSFDRDYTF. Here the CDR3 DNA reads TGTGCCAGCAGCTTTGACAGGGACTACACCTTC.